The next 17 T cell receptor beta chains were all read from a single sample in a study of CD8 T cells in ankylosing spondylitis. TCRdb called the 5' RACE reads again in MiXCR, with one record for every CDR3 protein. The sample has some 120,000 distinct CDR3 sequences; around 15% are singletons. The sequenced sample was blood, either unsorted or a sorted T cell fraction (not recorded which). Receptors were obtained from a female donor with ankylosing spondylitis or in good health (not recorded which).

This sequence joins TRBV16 and TRBJ2-2; 9 bases map to TRBD1. The V gene's germline CDR1 is KGHSY and CDR2 FQNENV. J gave up 0 bases and V 8 bases, and 4 bases lay outside the gene matches. This CDR3 comprises 15 residues. CDR3 nucleotide sequence: TGTGCCAGCCGGAGGACAGGGGCGAACACCGGGGAGCTGTTTTTT. This codes for CASRRTGANTGELFF.

The table lists this clonotype with a few counts. The V gene is TRBV18, the J gene TRBJ2-3; 10 bases line up with TRBD2. Losses at the gene ends were 3 bases for V and 2 bases for J; bases not matched to a gene: 5. The CDR3 has 16 amino acids. The germline V gene has CDR1 KGHSH and CDR2 LQKENI. The CDR3 DNA reads TGTGCCAGCTCACCCTTAGCGGGGGGCCCCACAGATACGCAGTATTTT. It yields the protein CASSPLAGGPTDTQYF.

The rearrangement uses TRBV5-1 and TRBJ2-1; 7 nucleotides match TRBD2. Trimming at V came to 2 bases and at J to 4 bases, leaving 12 bases not matched to a gene. Germline values: CDR1 SGHRS, CDR2 YFSETQ. The CDR3 is 17 amino acids. The CDR3: CASSLTYQREPYNEQFF. Written as DNA, the CDR3 is TGCGCCAGCAGCTTAACCTATCAGCGGGAACCTTACAATGAGCAGTTCTTC. Variable domain in full (rest from reference TRBV5-1 and TRBJ2-1): KAGVTQTPRYLIKTRGQQVTLSCSPISGHRSVSWYQQTPGQGLQFLFEYFSETQRNKGNFPGRFSGRQFSNSRSEMNVSTLELGDSALYLCASSLTYQREPYNEQFFGPGTRLTVL.

This clonotype was detected only a few times. The chain uses TRBV5-1 and TRBJ2-7; tentatively, D is TRBD1 or TRBD2 (5 bases each). Germline CDR1 and CDR2: SGHRS and YFSETQ. V lost 7 bases and J lost 2, with 13 bases in between. There are 13 residues in the CDR3. CDR3: CASWDGPTYEQYF. The CDR3 DNA is TGCGCCAGCTGGGACGGCCCAACCTACGAGCAGTACTTC. Complete variable domain (other parts from reference TRBV5-1 and TRBJ2-7): KAGVTQTPRYLIKTRGQQVTLSCSPISGHRSVSWYQQTPGQGLQFLFEYFSETQRNKGNFPGRFSGRQFSNSRSEMNVSTLELGDSALYLCASWDGPTYEQYFGPGTRLTVT.

This clonotype was observed a handful of times. This sequence joins TRBV7-2 and TRBJ2-3, with 10 bases aligning to TRBD2. Germline CDR1 reads SGHTA; CDR2 reads FQGNSA. V was clipped by 7 bases and J by 4 bases; unmatched bases: 8. CDR3 length equals 15 residues. Written as DNA, the CDR3 is TGTGCCAGCACCTCCGGGACTAGCGTTGCAGATACGCAGTATTTT. This sequence encodes CASTSGTSVADTQYF.

A remark on this clonotype: A much larger clone sits a single nucleotide away, making a read error possible. The chain carries TRBV20-1 and TRBJ2-3; D call uncertain. V was cut by 0 bases and J by 6 bases, with 16 bases left in between. This CDR3 has 15 amino acids. The V gene's germline CDR1 is DFQATT and CDR2 SNEGSKA (reference sequence). The CDR3 loop is CSARDPMSGGDTQYF. The CDR3 DNA is TGCAGTGCTAGAGATCCGATGTCTGGCGGTGATACGCAGTATTTT.

About this clonotype itself: Being one base from a much bigger clone, this may be a read error. This chain joins TRBV12-3 or TRBV12-4 and TRBJ2-1, with D maybe TRBD2 (7 bases). Trimming shortened V by 7 bases and J by 3 bases, and 16 bases separated the two germline ends. The CDR3 length is 15 residues. The CDR3: CASTTGLADYNEQFF. CDR3 sequence (DNA): TGTGCCAGCACAACAGGGCTAGCGGACTACAATGAGCAGTTCTTC.

The rearrangement joins TRBV14 to TRBJ1-2, with D tentatively TRBD1 (5 bases). This CDR3 has 15 amino acids. Trimming stripped 0 bases from V and 7 bases from J, with 15 bases between. CDR1 and CDR2 (germline): SGHDN, FVKESK. The CDR3 loop is CASSQDIGHRGGYTF. CDR3 sequence (DNA): TGTGCCAGCAGCCAAGATATCGGACATCGCGGTGGCTACACCTTC.

To note about this clonotype: Mismatch with germline at one junction end may stem from a read error. The V call is TRBV20-1, the J call TRBJ2-7; 11 nucleotides align to TRBD1. The CDR3 totals 13 residues. The V gene's germline CDR1 is DFQATT and CDR2 SNEGSKA (reference sequence). The CDR3 loop is CSARTGGSYERYF. CDR3 nucleotides: TGCAGTGCACGGACAGGGGGCTCCTACGAGCGGTACTTC.

The chain's CDR3 is CASSQRNFDEQFF. The CDR3 DNA is TGCGCCAGCAGCCAAAGAAACTTTGATGAGCAGTTCTTC. The rearrangement links TRBV4-1 to TRBJ2-1; D ambiguous. The CDR3 runs to 13 residues. Trimming removed 2 bases at V and 8 bases at J, with 10 bases between. CDR1 MGHRA and CDR2 YSYEKL come from the germline V gene.

This chain connects TRBV18 to TRBJ2-7; TRBD1 agrees at 12 bases. Losses at the gene ends were 3 bases for V and 5 bases for J; bases not matched to a gene: 5. Looked up from germline, CDR1 is KGHSH and CDR2 is LQKENI. This CDR3 comprises 15 residues. CDR3 sequence: CASSPAGTGGNEQYF. In DNA form, the CDR3 reads TGTGCCAGCTCACCGGCCGGGACAGGGGGCAACGAGCAGTACTTC.

This clonotype was counted between two and nine times. This rearrangement joins TRBV20-1 to TRBJ2-2; a weak D match, TRBD1 (6 bases). V was shortened by 6 bases and J by 5 bases, with 13 bases between the two germline ends. Germline V CDR1 and CDR2: DFQATT, SNEGSKA (reference sequence). There are 13 residues in the CDR3. This chain's CDR3 is CSAPNRATGELFF. The CDR3 bases are TGCAGTGCGCCCAACAGGGCTACCGGGGAGCTGTTTTTT.

This chain uses TRBV20-1 with TRBJ1-5; possibly TRBD1 for D (6 bases). Germline CDR1 DFQATT, CDR2 SNEGSKA (reference sequence). The V gene lost 1 base and the J gene lost 6 bases, with 10 bases spanning the gap. The CDR3 runs 13 residues. CDR3 sequence (DNA): TGCAGTGCTAGAGGGACAGCGGGTCAGCCCCAGCATTTT. This sequence encodes CSARGTAGQPQHF.

This clonotype was detected ten times or more. The chain joins TRBV20-1 to TRBJ2-7; 8 bases match TRBD1. The germline gives CDR1 DFQATT, CDR2 SNEGSKA (reference sequence). This CDR3 is 12 amino acids long. Losses at the gene ends were 6 bases for V and 2 bases for J; bases not matched to a gene: 3. The CDR3 sequence is CSAEDRAYEQYF. The CDR3 bases are TGCAGTGCAGAGGACAGGGCCTACGAGCAGTACTTC.

The chain has TRBV5-1 and TRBJ1-2, with unresolved D. Germline CDR1 reads SGHRS; CDR2 reads YFSETQ. The CDR3 covers 14 residues. V was pared by 0 bases and J by 3 bases, with 9 bases between. The DNA for the CDR3 is TGCGCCAGCAGCTTGGAGTCCAGGCACTATGGCTACACCTTC. This codes for CASSLESRHYGYTF. The full variable domain, in which reference TRBV5-1 and TRBJ1-2 provide the parts outside the CDR3, is KAGVTQTPRYLIKTRGQQVTLSCSPISGHRSVSWYQQTPGQGLQFLFEYFSETQRNKGNFPGRFSGRQFSNSRSEMNVSTLELGDSALYLCASSLESRHYGYTFGSGTRLTVV.

This clonotype appeared a few times. The V gene is TRBV30, the J gene TRBJ1-6; D ambiguous. The CDR3 runs to 16 residues. V dropped 5 bases and J dropped 8 bases, with 22 bases sitting between them. CDR1 and CDR2 (germline): GTSNPN, SVGIG (reference sequence). The CDR3 loop is CAWQSRGRVSDSPLHF. CDR3 coding DNA: TGTGCCTGGCAATCACGAGGCCGGGTCTCTGATTCACCCCTCCACTTT.

This clonotype was picked up many times. This rearrangement joins TRBV20-1 to TRBJ1-1; maybe TRBD1 (5 bases). CDR3 length: 13 residues. Trimming pared 5 bases from V and 1 base from J, leaving 11 bases between. Germline V gene sequence: CDR1 DFQATT, CDR2 SNEGSKA (reference sequence). CDR3 protein: CSAGGEPNTEAFF. The DNA of the CDR3 is TGCAGTGCTGGGGGAGAACCGAACACTGAAGCTTTCTTT.